Below, 27 T cell receptor beta chains from the same sample are listed, as sequenced in a study of shared clonotypes between healthy human individuals. The data were produced by immunoSEQ multiplex PCR, yet TCRdb's version contains in-frame clones alone and is incomplete. The sample holds 300,000 to 400,000 clones, 73% seen once. The sample was memory CD4+ T cells sorted from blood. Subset: CD45RA-negative fraction. The receptors here all came from a man younger than 40 in good health.

This clone was found many times. This chain connects TRBV5-1 to TRBJ2-2; perhaps TRBD2 as D (5 bases). Trimming cost V 3 bases and J 5 bases, with 14 bases left between them. This CDR3 spans 15 amino acids. Germline CDR1 and CDR2: SGHRS and YFSETQ. CDR3 in DNA: TGCGCCAGCAGCTCGGGTGGGAGCCGAACCGGGGAGCTGTTTTTT. It codes for CASSSGGSRTGELFF.

This clone appeared once. The rearrangement links TRBV12-5 to TRBJ2-1; maybe TRBD2 (6 bases). The CDR3 extends over 13 amino acids. Germline V CDR1 and CDR2: LGHNT, FRNRAP. V shed 3 bases and J shed 9 bases, with 12 bases lying between them. Written as DNA, the CDR3 is TGTGCTAGTGGTTTTCGGTCGGGAGCTGAGCAGTTCTTC. Its translation is CASGFRSGAEQFF.

This clone was seen more than once but under ten times. The chain employs TRBV7-2 and TRBJ2-5; 8 nucleotides line up with TRBD1. This CDR3 is built from 13 residues. Germline V gives CDR1 SGHTA, CDR2 FQGNSA. The junction had 5 bases not matched to a gene; V was cut back by 5 bases and J by 6 bases. The CDR3 protein is CASSLGQGKTQYF. As DNA, the CDR3 is TGTGCCAGCAGCCTCGGACAGGGAAAGACCCAGTACTTC.

This chain links TRBV19 with TRBJ2-3; D possibly corresponds to TRBD1 (6 bases). The germline gives CDR1 LNHDA, CDR2 SQIVND (reference sequence). This CDR3 spans 16 amino acids. The ends were cut back, 9 bases at V and 2 bases at J, with 21 bases in the middle. The CDR3 is CASSSGTRHITDTQYF. CDR3 sequence (DNA): TGTGCCAGCTCTTCCGGGACACGTCACATCACAGATACGCAGTATTTT.

Remarks on this clone: The same CDR3 arises from other DNA sequences in this sample as well. The chain combines TRBV5-1 with TRBJ1-1; TRBD1 agrees at 8 bases. With 4 bases clipped from V and 1 base from J, the junction kept 3 bases outside the gene matches. Germline CDR1 reads SGHRS; CDR2 reads YFSETQ. The CDR3 loop spans 14 amino acids. The CDR3 loop reads CASSEDRGNTEAFF. CDR3 bases: TGCGCCAGCAGCGAAGACAGGGGGAACACTGAAGCTTTCTTT.

The gene calls are TRBV6-6 and TRBJ1-4; no clear D gene. The CDR3 spans 14 residues. The germline V and J ends were trimmed by 6 bases and 2 bases, with 10 bases remaining between them. Per germline, CDR1 MNHNY and CDR2 SVGAGI (reference sequence). This CDR3 reads CASSLDGTNEKLFF. CDR3 sequence (DNA): TGTGCCAGCAGCCTGGATGGGACTAATGAAAAACTGTTTTTT.

The rearrangement joins TRBV6-5 to TRBJ2-7; 7 nucleotides line up with TRBD2. V lost 0 bases and J lost 6; bases outside the gene matches: 11. The CDR3 contains 16 residues. The germline V gene has CDR1 MNHEY and CDR2 SVGAGI. Here the CDR3 reads CASSYSIAGDMSEQYF. DNA of the CDR3: TGTGCCAGCAGTTACTCGATTGCGGGAGATATGAGCGAGCAGTACTTC.

J is TRBJ2-3 and V is TRBV5-1; 7 nucleotides align to TRBD2. CDR3 length: 15 amino acids. The ends lost 2 bases at V and 6 bases at J; junction bases unmatched: 9. CDR1 is SGHRS and CDR2 is YFSETQ in the germline V gene. The chain's CDR3 is CASSLMSGLVDTQYF. The CDR3 DNA sequence: TGCGCCAGCAGCTTAATGTCTGGACTAGTCGATACGCAGTATTTT.

This clone was observed once. This chain links TRBV7-3 with TRBJ2-1; D remains ambiguous. CDR1 and CDR2 from the germline V gene are SGHTA and FQGTGA. The length of the CDR3 is 15 residues. Deletions cut 6 bases from V and 0 bases from J, with 12 bases between. This chain's CDR3 is CASSPSSGSYNEQFF. CDR3 sequence (DNA): TGTGCCAGCAGTCCTTCTAGTGGCTCCTACAATGAGCAGTTCTTC.

Here the CDR3 DNA reads TGTGCCACCAGCAGAGATGACAGGCACCGCAATGAGCAGTTCTTC. It translates to CATSRDDRHRNEQFF. V and J are TRBV15 and TRBJ2-1, with D possibly TRBD1 on 6 matching bases. This CDR3 spans 15 amino acids. V shed 0 bases and J shed 6 bases, with 12 bases lying between them. Germline-derived CDR1 and CDR2 are LNHNV and YYDKDF (reference sequence).

V is TRBV11-2 and J is TRBJ2-1; 7 nucleotides line up with TRBD1. V dropped 2 bases and J dropped 2; count of bases not matched to a gene: 6. CDR1 is SGHAT, CDR2 FQNNGV, per germline. The CDR3 consists of 16 residues. The CDR3: CASSLRDRLAYNEQFF. CDR3 coding DNA: TGTGCCAGCAGCTTAAGGGACAGATTAGCCTACAATGAGCAGTTCTTC. Drawing the rest from reference TRBV11-2 and TRBJ2-1, the complete variable domain is EAGVAQSPRYKIIEKRQSVAFWCNPISGHATLYWYQQILGQGPKLLIQFQNNGVVDDSQLPKDRFSAERLKGVDSTLKIQPAKLEDSAVYLCASSLRDRLAYNEQFFGPGTRLTVL.

In this sample, this clone turned up many times. The chain is built from TRBV27 and TRBJ1-4; 7 nucleotides match TRBD1. With V trimmed by 5 bases and J by 3 bases, 12 bases remained unmatched. Germline CDR1 is MNHEY and CDR2 is SMNVEV (reference sequence). The CDR3 sequence is 17 residues long. CDR3 sequence (DNA): TGTGCCAGCAGTCCGACGACAGGGAGGTTGGCTAATGAAAAACTGTTTTTT. Its protein is CASSPTTGRLANEKLFF.

The sample holds one count of this clone. The chain couples TRBV25-1 to TRBJ2-7; TRBD1 aligns across 12 bases. CDR1 and CDR2 (germline): MGHDK, SYGVNS. J lost 3 bases, V lost 6 bases, and 9 bases had no gene match. The CDR3 covers 16 residues. CDR3 amino acids: CASRAGQGATFYEQYF. CDR3 sequence (DNA): TGTGCCAGCAGGGCGGGACAGGGGGCGACGTTCTACGAGCAGTACTTC.

This clone was seen more than once but under ten times. The chain is built from TRBV5-1 and TRBJ1-5; D possibly corresponds to TRBD1 (6 bases). V was trimmed by 4 bases and J by 0 bases, leaving 11 bases between them. The CDR3 covers 15 residues. Germline V gene lookup returns CDR1 SGHRS and CDR2 YFSETQ. Here the CDR3 reads CASSPGALSNQPQHF. The CDR3 nucleotides read TGCGCCAGCAGCCCAGGGGCGCTTAGCAATCAGCCCCAGCATTTT.

This clone was counted a single time. This sequence joins TRBV28 and TRBJ2-7; TRBD1 agrees at 7 bases. CDR1 is MDHEN and CDR2 is SYDVKM in the germline V gene. The trim removed 3 bases at V and 2 bases at J, leaving 10 bases unmatched. The length of the CDR3 is 16 residues. In DNA form, the CDR3 reads TGTGCCAGCAGTTTTGATAATAGGGACAGCCCCTACGAGCAGTACTTC. Translation: CASSFDNRDSPYEQYF.

The chain has TRBV7-8 and TRBJ1-2; D might be TRBD1 (5 bases). The ends were cut back, 1 base at V and 0 bases at J, with 9 bases in the middle. CDR1 is SGHVS and CDR2 is FQNEAQ in the germline V gene. CDR3 length: 15 amino acids. CDR3 sequence (DNA): TGTGCCAGCAGCTTAGTCCAGGGAACTAACTATGGCTACACCTTC. It translates to CASSLVQGTNYGYTF. The full variable domain, completed using reference TRBV7-8 and TRBJ1-2, is GAGVSQSPRYKVAKRGQDVALRCDPISGHVSLFWYQQALGQGPEFLTYFQNEAQLDKSGLPSDRFFAERPEGSVSTLKIQRTQQEDSAVYLCASSLVQGTNYGYTFGSGTRLTVV.

This clone was seen once. This chain uses TRBV5-4 with TRBJ2-5; 9 bases map to TRBD2. Trimming at V came to 7 bases and at J to 3 bases, leaving 10 bases not matched to a gene. Looked up from germline, CDR1 is SGHNT and CDR2 is YYREEE (reference sequence). The CDR3 consists of 15 residues. The CDR3 here is CASARTSEREETQYF. CDR3 DNA: TGTGCCAGCGCTAGGACTAGCGAGAGGGAAGAGACCCAGTACTTC. Combining the CDR3 with reference TRBV5-4 and TRBJ2-5 gives the whole variable domain ETGVTQSPTHLIKTRGQQVTLRCSSQSGHNTVSWYQQALGQGPQFIFQYYREEENGRGNFPPRFSGLQFPNYSSELNVNALELDDSALYLCASARTSEREETQYFGPGTRLLVL.

In this sample, this clone turned up a few times. The V and J genes are TRBV7-8 and TRBJ2-1; possibly TRBD2 for D (6 bases). Germline loops: CDR1 SGHVS, CDR2 FQNEAQ. The V gene lost 5 bases and the J gene lost 0 bases, with 17 bases spanning the gap. The CDR3 is made up of 17 amino acids. The CDR3 DNA is TGTGCCAGCAGCCCATCTTTCGCGGGGAGCTCCTACAATGAGCAGTTCTTC. Amino acids: CASSPSFAGSSYNEQFF.

In nucleotides, the CDR3 is TGTGCCAGCAGCCGGGGACAGGGAGGGAATGAGCAGTTCTTC. Translated, it gives CASSRGQGGNEQFF. The chain has TRBV5-4 and TRBJ2-1, with 9 bases identical to TRBD1. Germline assignment: CDR1 SGHNT and CDR2 YYREEE (reference sequence). CDR3 size: 14 residues. V lost 4 bases to trimming and J lost 7 bases; unmatched junction nucleotides: 6.

The J gene is TRBJ2-3, the V gene TRBV10-3, with D tentatively TRBD1 (7 bases). Trimming stripped 0 bases from V and 5 bases from J, with 18 bases between. The CDR3 is 17 amino acids. Germline V gives CDR1 ENHRY, CDR2 SYGVKD. CDR3 nucleotide sequence: TGTGCCATCAGTGAGTCCAAGGGGGCGGGACGAGTAGATACGCAGTATTTT. This codes for CAISESKGAGRVDTQYF.

The chain is built from TRBV6-1 and TRBJ2-7, with 11 positions matching TRBD2. The CDR3 totals 15 residues. Losses at the gene ends were 2 bases for V and 3 bases for J; bases not matched to a gene: 3. Germline values: CDR1 MNHNS, CDR2 SASEGT. This chain's CDR3 is CASSETSGRSYEQYF. In DNA, the CDR3 is TGTGCCAGCAGTGAAACTAGCGGGAGAAGCTACGAGCAGTACTTC.

V usage is TRBV5-1 and J usage is TRBJ1-1; D is unresolved. The V end was cut by 3 bases, the J end by 1 base, with 1 base between. This CDR3 has 11 amino acids. In germline, CDR1 is SGHRS, CDR2 YFSETQ. DNA of the CDR3: TGCGCCAGCAGCTCGAACACTGAAGCTTTCTTT. It specifies CASSSNTEAFF.

The chain uses TRBV2 and TRBJ2-4, with 9 bases that match TRBD1. Unmatched junction bases numbered 17, after V lost 2 bases and J lost 0 bases. Germline V gives CDR1 SNHLY, CDR2 FYNNEI. This CDR3 region has 21 residues. CDR3 sequence reads: CASSERSAGTGRIKAKNIQYF. The CDR3 coding sequence is TGTGCCAGCAGTGAAAGGTCGGCCGGGACAGGGCGAATCAAAGCCAAAAACATTCAGTACTTC.

The chain recombines TRBV5-6 with TRBJ1-5; 10 bases are shared with TRBD1. Germline V lookup: CDR1 SGHDT, CDR2 YYEEEE. The CDR3 spans 17 residues. Trimming took 0 bases from V and 2 from J; bases not matched to a gene: 5. In DNA, the CDR3 is TGTGCCAGCAGCTTGGGCCTGACAGGGGGCGGCAATCAGCCCCAGCATTTT. The encoded protein is CASSLGLTGGGNQPQHF.

This chain connects TRBV7-2 to TRBJ1-1; the D gene is possibly TRBD1 (6 bases). The CDR3 is 11 amino acids. Per germline, CDR1 SGHTA and CDR2 FQGNSA. Trimming pared 6 bases from V and 7 bases from J, leaving 9 bases between. CDR3 nucleotide sequence: TGTGCCAGCAGACAGGGAGATGAAGCTTTCTTT. It is translated as CASRQGDEAFF.

The chain carries TRBV29-1 and TRBJ2-1; the D gene is possibly TRBD2 (6 bases). The CDR3 loop spans 13 amino acids. Trimming took off 7 bases at V and 5 bases at J, with 15 bases between the two ends. The V gene's germline CDR1 is SQVTM and CDR2 ANQGSEA. CDR3: CSGRRATDNEQFF. The CDR3 DNA follows: TGCAGCGGACGGAGGGCCACTGACAATGAGCAGTTCTTC.

This clone was detected only a few times. The V call is TRBV5-1, the J call TRBJ2-2, with a tentative D call TRBD2 (5 bases). Trimming took off 1 base at V and 7 bases at J, with 14 bases between the two ends. Germline CDR1 and CDR2: SGHRS and YFSETQ. The CDR3 length is 15 residues. The CDR3 sequence: CASSLRSGFGGELFF. The CDR3, as DNA: TGCGCCAGCAGCTTGAGGTCGGGATTTGGCGGGGAGCTGTTTTTT.